This T cell receptor (beta chain) was found in a study of molecular identifiers for immune sequencing clone quantification. Study findings and constraints: The study found clones above 20 RNA copies held over 99% of effector molecules and under 1% in naive cells.

Making the bulk TCR libraries relied on previously described methods and listed TCR primers. TCRdb analysed the PCR reads with MiXCR anew, one entry per CDR3 protein. The repertoire holds hundreds of thousands of distinct CDR3 sequences, with roughly a quarter as singletons. The CDR3 is 15 amino acids. V was trimmed by 2 bases and J by 4 bases, leaving 14 bases between them. Germline V gene lookup returns CDR1 MNHEY and CDR2 SVGEGT. As for this clonotype: Its antigen is not identified.

The source is a human donor in good health. Some libraries in this study had Jurkat cell RNA spiked in. Sequenced sample: naive CD8+ T cells from blood, with Jurkat cell RNA spiked in. Subset meaning: FACS-sorted CD8+CD4-CCR7+CD45RA+ naive T cells. V usage is TRBV6-2 or TRBV6-3 and J usage is TRBJ1-2; unclear D gene. The CDR3 sequence: CASSYQRPVVYGYTF. CDR3 DNA: TGTGCCAGCAGTTACCAGAGGCCGGTCGTCTATGGCTACACCTTC.